The 9 T cell receptor beta chains given below trace back to one sample, sequenced in a study of blood T cell repertoires in COVID-19. Libraries were prepared by immunoSEQ multiplex PCR; TCRdb keeps only in-frame clonotypes and omits some of them. Among 350,000 or so clones listed, roughly 90% were seen once. Source material: peripheral blood. The receptors shown here come from an older woman with COVID-19, enrolled during active disease.

The chain combines TRBV2 with TRBJ2-1; no reliable D call. Trimming took 5 bases from V and 8 from J, leaving 13 bases between them. The CDR3 totals 13 residues. The germline CDR1 and CDR2 sequences are SNHLY and FYNNEI. CDR3 DNA: TGTGCCAGCAGTTTCGGCCCCGGGTATGAGCAGTTCTTC. This codes for CASSFGPGYEQFF.

This clone was picked up a small number of times. The rearrangement joins TRBV27 to TRBJ2-3, with 8 bases matching TRBD1. Germline V gene data show CDR1 as MNHEY and CDR2 as SMNVEV (reference sequence). This CDR3 spans 18 amino acids. V was clipped by 2 bases and J by 2 bases; unmatched bases: 12. The CDR3 bases are TGTGCCAGCAGTTTAACAGGGGGGTTTAGCGCTAACACAGATACGCAGTATTTT. Translation gives CASSLTGGFSANTDTQYF.

V gene TRBV18 combines with J gene TRBJ1-6; no firm D call. CDR1 is KGHSH, CDR2 LQKENI, per germline. V was clipped by 2 bases and J by 8 bases, with 7 bases between them. CDR3 length equals 13 residues. This CDR3 is CASSPDTDSPLHF. In nucleotides, the CDR3 is TGTGCCAGCTCACCAGACACCGATTCACCCCTCCACTTT.

V and J are TRBV5-1 and TRBJ2-2; 8 bases align to TRBD1. CDR3 length: 17 amino acids. Germline CDR1 and CDR2: SGHRS and YFSETQ. With 4 bases clipped from V and 5 bases from J, the junction kept 13 bases outside the gene matches. CDR3 region: CASSPGVGTGWTGELFF. CDR3 DNA sequence: TGCGCCAGCAGCCCTGGAGTTGGGACAGGATGGACCGGGGAGCTGTTTTTT.

The gene calls are TRBV5-1 and TRBJ2-7, with D perhaps TRBD1 (7 bases). Trimming pared 2 bases from V and 2 bases from J, leaving 11 bases between. Germline V gives CDR1 SGHRS, CDR2 YFSETQ. The CDR3 totals 14 residues. The DNA for the CDR3 is TGCGCCAGCAGCTTCGGGGGACAGACCTACGAGCAGTACTTC. Translating it yields CASSFGGQTYEQYF.

CDR3 protein: CASSGGLAGGKQETQYF. Written as DNA, the CDR3 is TGTGCCAGCAGTGGTGGGCTAGCGGGGGGAAAGCAAGAGACCCAGTACTTC. The V and J genes are TRBV2 and TRBJ2-5, with TRBD2 matching 11 bases. Trimming removed 4 bases from V and 2 bases from J; junction bases left unmatched: 9. The CDR3 consists of 17 residues. CDR1 and CDR2 from the germline V gene are SNHLY and FYNNEI.

The chain uses TRBV5-1 and TRBJ2-3, with no clear D. The CDR3 length is 12 residues. V lost 4 bases and J lost 3, with 6 bases in between. Germline CDR1 SGHRS, CDR2 YFSETQ. This chain's CDR3 is CASSRETDTQYF. In DNA, the CDR3 is TGCGCCAGCAGCCGAGAAACAGATACGCAGTATTTT.

V gene TRBV5-8 combines with J gene TRBJ2-3; D might be TRBD2 (7 bases). This CDR3 contains 16 residues. Germline V gene sequence: CDR1 SGHTS, CDR2 YDEGEE. V shed 4 bases and J shed 2 bases, with 17 bases lying between them. The CDR3 region is CASSPGEGHYTDTQYF. In DNA form, the CDR3 reads TGTGCCAGCAGCCCGGGGGAGGGACACTACACAGATACGCAGTATTTT.

V and J are TRBV7-9 and TRBJ1-6, with 8 bases fitting TRBD1. This CDR3 contains 14 residues. Per germline, CDR1 SEHNR and CDR2 FQNEAQ (reference sequence). V was clipped by 7 bases and J by 7 bases; unmatched bases: 6. The DNA of the CDR3 is TGTGCCAGCACCCGACAGGGGTACAATTCACCCCTCCACTTT. It encodes CASTRQGYNSPLHF.